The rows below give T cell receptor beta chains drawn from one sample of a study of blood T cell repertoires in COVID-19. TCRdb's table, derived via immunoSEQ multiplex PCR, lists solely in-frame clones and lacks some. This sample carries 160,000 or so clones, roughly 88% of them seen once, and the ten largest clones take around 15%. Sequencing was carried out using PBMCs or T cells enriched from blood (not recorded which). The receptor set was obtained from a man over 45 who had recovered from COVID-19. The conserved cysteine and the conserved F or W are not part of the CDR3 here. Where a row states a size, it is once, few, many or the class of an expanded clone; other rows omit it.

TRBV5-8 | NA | ASSRVVEHTEAF
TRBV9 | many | ASSVGAGGGTEAF
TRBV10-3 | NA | AISESRELNGYT
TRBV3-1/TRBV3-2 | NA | ASSQSGRLNTEAF
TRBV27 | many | ASSLAGTSGGSYEQY
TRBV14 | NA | ASSQVGTGSTDTQY
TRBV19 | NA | ASSRVGGRGVPGELF
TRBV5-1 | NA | ASSVVVGDFGNSPLH
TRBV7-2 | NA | ASSRPVGQNIQY
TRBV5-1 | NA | ASSFSNSPLH
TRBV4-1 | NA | ASSQEGTSFPIEQF
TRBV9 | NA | ASTAGVSGNTIY
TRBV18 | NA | ASSPPSTYEQY
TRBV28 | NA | ASSIFGTGEAYGYT
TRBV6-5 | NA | ASSYDGGYGYT
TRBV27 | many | ASSPGQMNTEAF
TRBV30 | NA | AWSVLGNRGETQY
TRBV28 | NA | ASSLKIRVGGVDTEAF
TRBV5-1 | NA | ASSGLTGANSPLH
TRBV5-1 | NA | ASSTGTGSVGELF
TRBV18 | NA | ASSPSVADTQY
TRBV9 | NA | ASSVDREIGYT
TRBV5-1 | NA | ASSLGGRASYNEQF
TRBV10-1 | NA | ASSQNQGRGTEAF
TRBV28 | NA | ASTEGGAWETQY
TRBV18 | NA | ASSPGTGGYHNTEAF
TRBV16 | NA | ASSQDEGHNTEAF
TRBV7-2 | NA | ASSLGSRGAGNTIY
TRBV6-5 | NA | ASSLGVSGNTIY
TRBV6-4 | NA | ASSDGRGPYGYT
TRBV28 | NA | ASSLWGTGPFSYNEQF
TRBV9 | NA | ASSVLTGGFAVTGELF
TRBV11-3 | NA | ASSASQAGRGETQY
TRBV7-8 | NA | ASSPRDRKNIQY
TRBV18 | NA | ASSPNPPTGAHGYT
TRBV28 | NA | ASSLFNYGYT